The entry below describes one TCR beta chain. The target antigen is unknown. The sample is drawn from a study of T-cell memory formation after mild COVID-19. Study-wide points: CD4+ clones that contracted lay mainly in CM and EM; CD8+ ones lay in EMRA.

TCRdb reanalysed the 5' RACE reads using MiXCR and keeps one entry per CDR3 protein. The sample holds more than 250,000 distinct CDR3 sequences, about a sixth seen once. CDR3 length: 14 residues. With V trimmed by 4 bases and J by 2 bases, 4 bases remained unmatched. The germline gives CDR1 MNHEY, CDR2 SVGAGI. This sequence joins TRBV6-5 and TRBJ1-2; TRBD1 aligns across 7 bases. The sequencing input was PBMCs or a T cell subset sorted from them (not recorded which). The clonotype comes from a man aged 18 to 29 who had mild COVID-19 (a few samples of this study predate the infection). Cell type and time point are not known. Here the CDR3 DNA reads TGTGCCAGCAGTTTACGGGACAGCAACTATGGCTACACCTTC. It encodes CASSLRDSNYGYTF.